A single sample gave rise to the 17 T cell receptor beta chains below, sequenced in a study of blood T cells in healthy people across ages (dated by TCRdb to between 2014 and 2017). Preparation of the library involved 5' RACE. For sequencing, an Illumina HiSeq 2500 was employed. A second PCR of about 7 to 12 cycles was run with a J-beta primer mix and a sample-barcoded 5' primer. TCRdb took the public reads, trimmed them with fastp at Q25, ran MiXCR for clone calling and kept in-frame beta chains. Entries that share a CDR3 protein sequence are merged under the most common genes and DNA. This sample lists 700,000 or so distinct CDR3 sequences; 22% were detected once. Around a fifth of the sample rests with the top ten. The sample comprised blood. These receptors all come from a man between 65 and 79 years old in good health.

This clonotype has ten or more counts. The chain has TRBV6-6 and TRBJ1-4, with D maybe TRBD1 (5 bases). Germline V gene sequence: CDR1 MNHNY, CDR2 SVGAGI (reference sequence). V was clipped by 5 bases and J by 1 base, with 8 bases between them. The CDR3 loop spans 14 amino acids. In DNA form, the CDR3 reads TGTGCCAGCAGTCGGGGCGGAACTAATGAAAAACTGTTTTTT. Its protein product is CASSRGGTNEKLFF.

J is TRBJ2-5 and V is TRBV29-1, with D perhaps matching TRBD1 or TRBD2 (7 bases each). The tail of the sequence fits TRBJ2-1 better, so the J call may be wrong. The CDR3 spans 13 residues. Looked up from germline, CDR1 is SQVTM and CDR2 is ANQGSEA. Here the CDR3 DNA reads TGCAGCGTTGACAGGGGGGGGGTGAATGAGCAGTTCTTC. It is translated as CSVDRGGVNEQFF.

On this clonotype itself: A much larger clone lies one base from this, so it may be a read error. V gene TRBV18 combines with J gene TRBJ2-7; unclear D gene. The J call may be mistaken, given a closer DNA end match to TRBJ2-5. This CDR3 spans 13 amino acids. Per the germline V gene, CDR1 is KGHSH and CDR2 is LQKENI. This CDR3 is CASSPNLRETQYF. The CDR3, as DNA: TGTGCCAGCTCACCGAACTTGCGAGAGACCCAGTACTTC.

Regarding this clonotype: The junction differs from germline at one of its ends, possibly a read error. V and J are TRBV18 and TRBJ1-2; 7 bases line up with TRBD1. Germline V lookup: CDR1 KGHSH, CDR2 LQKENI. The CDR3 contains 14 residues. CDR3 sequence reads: CASSPRRQGESYAF. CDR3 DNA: TGTGCCAGCTCACCTCGACGACAGGGCGAAAGCTACGCCTTC.

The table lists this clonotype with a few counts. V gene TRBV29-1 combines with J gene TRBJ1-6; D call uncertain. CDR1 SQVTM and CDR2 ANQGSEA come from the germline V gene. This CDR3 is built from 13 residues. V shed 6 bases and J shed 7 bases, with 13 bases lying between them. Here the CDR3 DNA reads TGCAGCGTGAAACTAAGGTGGAATTCACCCCTCCACTTT. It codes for CSVKLRWNSPLHF.

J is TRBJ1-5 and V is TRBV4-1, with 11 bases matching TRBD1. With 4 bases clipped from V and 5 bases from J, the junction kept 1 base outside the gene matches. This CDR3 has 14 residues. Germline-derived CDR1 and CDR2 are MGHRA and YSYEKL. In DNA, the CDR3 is TGCGCCAGCAGCCGGGACAGGGGGTATCAGCCCCAGCATTTT. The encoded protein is CASSRDRGYQPQHF.

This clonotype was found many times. The CDR3 DNA reads TGTGCCAGCAGCGGGGGTTATAGCAATCAGCCCCAGCATTTT. This encodes CASSGGYSNQPQHF. The J gene is TRBJ1-5, the V gene TRBV9, with D unresolved. Germline CDR1 reads SGDLS; CDR2 reads YYNGEE. The CDR3 has 14 residues. Trimming left V 3 bases short and J 0 bases short, with 7 bases between.

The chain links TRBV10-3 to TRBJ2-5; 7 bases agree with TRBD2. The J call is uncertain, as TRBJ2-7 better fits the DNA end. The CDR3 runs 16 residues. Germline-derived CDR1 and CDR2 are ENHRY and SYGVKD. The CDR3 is CAISGGESGNSYEQYV. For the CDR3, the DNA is TGTGCCATCAGTGGGGGGGAAAGCGGGAACTCCTACGAGCAGTACGTC.

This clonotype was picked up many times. The CDR3: CASSLAAGVSYEQYV. CDR3 sequence (DNA): TGTGCCAGCAGCTTAGCTGCAGGCGTATCCTACGAGCAGTACGTC. This rearrangement joins TRBV7-2 to TRBJ2-7; D is unclear. The V gene's germline CDR1 is SGHTA and CDR2 FQGNSA. V lost 0 bases and J 1 base, leaving 10 bases between the germline ends. This CDR3 comprises 15 residues.

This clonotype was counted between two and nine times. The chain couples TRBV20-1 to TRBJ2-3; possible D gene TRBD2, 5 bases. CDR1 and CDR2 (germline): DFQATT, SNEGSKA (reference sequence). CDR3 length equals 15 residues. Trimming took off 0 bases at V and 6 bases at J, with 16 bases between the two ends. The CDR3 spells CSARDLLKRRDTQYF. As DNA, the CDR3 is TGCAGTGCTAGAGATTTGTTGAAGCGGCGGGATACGCAGTATTTT.

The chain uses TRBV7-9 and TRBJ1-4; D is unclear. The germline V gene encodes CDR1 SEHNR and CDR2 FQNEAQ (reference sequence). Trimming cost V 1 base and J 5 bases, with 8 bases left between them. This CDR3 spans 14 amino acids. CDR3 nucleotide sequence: TGTGCCAGCAGCTTAGGGGTCCAGAATGAAAAACTGTTTTTT. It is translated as CASSLGVQNEKLFF.

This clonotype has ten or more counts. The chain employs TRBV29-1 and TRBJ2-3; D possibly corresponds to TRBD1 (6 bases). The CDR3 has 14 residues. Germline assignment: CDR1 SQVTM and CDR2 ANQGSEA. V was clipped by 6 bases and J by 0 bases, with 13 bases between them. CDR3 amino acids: CSVPSQGSTDTQYF. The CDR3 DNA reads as TGCAGCGTGCCCAGCCAGGGGAGCACAGATACGCAGTATTTT.

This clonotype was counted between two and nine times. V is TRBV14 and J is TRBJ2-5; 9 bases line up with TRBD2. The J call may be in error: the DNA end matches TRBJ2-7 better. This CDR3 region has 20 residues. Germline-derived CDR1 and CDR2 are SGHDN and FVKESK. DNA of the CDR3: TGTGCCAGCAGCCAAGTTATGACTAGCGGAACAAAACAGGGCTCCTACGAGCAGTACGTC. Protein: CASSQVMTSGTKQGSYEQYV.

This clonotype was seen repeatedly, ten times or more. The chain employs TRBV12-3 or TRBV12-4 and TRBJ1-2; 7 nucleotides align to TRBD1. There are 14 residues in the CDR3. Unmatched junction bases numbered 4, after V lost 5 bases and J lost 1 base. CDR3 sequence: CASSPGQNNYGYTF. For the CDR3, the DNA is TGTGCCAGCAGTCCGGGACAGAATAACTATGGCTACACCTTC.

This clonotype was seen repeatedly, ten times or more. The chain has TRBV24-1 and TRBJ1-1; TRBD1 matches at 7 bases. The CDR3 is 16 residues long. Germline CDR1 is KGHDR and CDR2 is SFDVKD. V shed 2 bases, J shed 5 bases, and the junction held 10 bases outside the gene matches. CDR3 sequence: CATSDSGGGRFTEAFF. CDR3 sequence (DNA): TGTGCCACCAGTGATTCAGGGGGAGGCCGTTTTACTGAAGCTTTCTTT.

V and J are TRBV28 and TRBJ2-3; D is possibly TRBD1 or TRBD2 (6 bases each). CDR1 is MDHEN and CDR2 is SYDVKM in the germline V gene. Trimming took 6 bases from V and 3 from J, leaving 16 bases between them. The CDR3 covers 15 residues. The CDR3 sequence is CASRGHGTETDTQYF. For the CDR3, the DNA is TGTGCCAGCAGGGGACACGGGACTGAGACAGATACGCAGTATTTT. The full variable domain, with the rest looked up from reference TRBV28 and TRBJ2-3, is DVKVTQSSRYLVKRTGEKVFLECVQDMDHENMFWYRQDPGLGLRLIYFSYDVKMKEKGDIPEGYSVSREKKERFSLILESASTNQTSMYLCASRGHGTETDTQYFGPGTRLTVL.

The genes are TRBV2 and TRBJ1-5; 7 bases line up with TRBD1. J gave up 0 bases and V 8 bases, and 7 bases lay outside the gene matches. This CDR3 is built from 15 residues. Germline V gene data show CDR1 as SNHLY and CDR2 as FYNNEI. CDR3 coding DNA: TGTGCCAGCTCCCTCGGACAGGTTAGCAATCAGCCCCAGCATTTT. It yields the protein CASSLGQVSNQPQHF.